The following is a T cell receptor beta chain sequence with its context. This clonotype was detected a few times. Its specific antigen is unknown. Per-nucleotide qualities are absent, and no much larger clonotype sits a single base away. The junction shows trimming of 6 bases on V and 8 bases on J, plus 23 bases between the germline ends. The CDR3, cysteine through phenylalanine, is 16 amino acids long. Only the CDR3 portion is preserved as DNA: 48 bases, with reading frame beginning at the first base. This record belongs to a study of immune characterization of retroperitoneal liposarcoma (dated by TCRdb to about 2019). The library was generated by PCR. Sequencer: NextSeq 500. TCRdb reran the public reads through fastp at Q25 and MiXCR, keeping productive beta chains. Here each entry gathers all rows of one CDR3 protein and keeps the most common genes and DNA. The sample has roughly 9,800 distinct CDR3 sequences on record, 30% to 45% of them singletons. In total, the top ten clones hold around a tenth of the sample.

The chain is made from TRBV12-3 or TRBV12-4 and TRBJ2-1, with TRBD1 tentatively as D gene (5 bases match). The receptor was derived from a female donor with retroperitoneal liposarcoma. Sequences were obtained from tumor tissue. The nucleotide sequence reads as follows: TGTGCCAGCAGGACCGACAGTAACTTTGGGATGGATGAGCAGTTCTTC. Its protein is CASRTDSNFGMDEQFF.